The 15 T cell receptor beta chains in this list originate from one sample, sequenced in a study of long-term antiretroviral therapy in people with HIV. Sequencing relied on immunoSEQ assay v3.0, run at survey level. The method was immunoSEQ multiplex PCR; TCRdb's version includes in-frame clones alone and lacks a portion of them. Counted here are tens of thousands of clones, around 77% occurring once; the ten biggest clones make up 9.5% to 15%. The sequencing used unsorted PBMCs, collected less than 1.8 years before starting antiretroviral therapy. The receptor source for this set is a woman aged 40 to 50 with HIV.

The rearrangement links TRBV18 to TRBJ2-6; the match to TRBD2 covers 7 bases. V lost 0 bases, J lost 0 bases, and 8 bases stayed unmatched. The CDR3 runs 19 residues. Germline V gives CDR1 KGHSH, CDR2 LQKENI. The CDR3 DNA is TGTGCCAGCTCACCACCGGGAGCTAGCGGTTTCTCTGGGGCCAACGTCCTGACTTTC. Protein: CASSPPGASGFSGANVLTF.

V is TRBV15 and J is TRBJ2-1, with 8 bases matching TRBD2. The CDR3 has 17 amino acids. V trimming: 3 bases; J trimming: 6 bases; junction bases outside the gene matches: 13. Germline CDR1 and CDR2: LNHNV and YYDKDF (reference sequence). The chain's CDR3 is CATSSLRSGSRFNEQFF. DNA of the CDR3: TGTGCCACCAGCAGCTTGAGGAGCGGGAGTAGGTTCAATGAGCAGTTCTTC.

The chain is built from TRBV5-1 and TRBJ1-2; perhaps TRBD1 as D (6 bases). With 4 bases removed from V and 8 bases from J, the gap between germline ends came to 24 bases. Germline CDR1 SGHRS, CDR2 YFSETQ. The CDR3 length is 16 residues. The chain's CDR3 is CASSAANRESSGGYTF. CDR3 coding DNA: TGCGCCAGCAGCGCGGCGAACAGGGAAAGTTCGGGAGGCTACACCTTC. The whole variable domain, remainder taken from reference TRBV5-1 and TRBJ1-2, is KAGVTQTPRYLIKTRGQQVTLSCSPISGHRSVSWYQQTPGQGLQFLFEYFSETQRNKGNFPGRFSGRQFSNSRSEMNVSTLELGDSALYLCASSAANRESSGGYTFGSGTRLTVV.

The CDR3 here is CASRATPGGNEQFF. CDR3 DNA sequence: TGTGCCAGCAGAGCGACCCCGGGAGGGAATGAGCAGTTCTTC. The chain employs TRBV28 and TRBJ2-1; 8 nucleotides line up with TRBD2. J lost 7 bases, V lost 6 bases, and 8 bases had no gene match. The germline CDR1 and CDR2 sequences are MDHEN and SYDVKM. This CDR3 is 14 amino acids long.

The CDR3 DNA reads as TGTGCCAGCAGCGTAGGTGGGGTGAACACTGAAGCTTTCTTT. This codes for CASSVGGVNTEAFF. V is TRBV9 and J is TRBJ1-1; no firm D call. Germline loops: CDR1 SGDLS, CDR2 YYNGEE. This CDR3 region has 14 residues. The V end lost 0 bases, the J end lost 0 bases, and 6 bases lay between the germline ends.

The genes are TRBV2 and TRBJ2-7; D is ambiguous. Trimming removed 0 bases at V and 1 base at J, with 10 bases between. The CDR3 spans 15 residues. The V gene's germline CDR1 is SNHLY and CDR2 FYNNEI. The CDR3 sequence: CASSEATWPSYEQYF. The CDR3 DNA reads TGTGCCAGCAGTGAAGCCACATGGCCGTCCTACGAGCAGTACTTC.

V usage is TRBV27 and J usage is TRBJ1-1, with no clear D. The CDR3 length is 11 residues. Per germline, CDR1 MNHEY and CDR2 SMNVEV (reference sequence). V dropped 7 bases and J dropped 3 bases, with 6 bases sitting between them. CDR3 region: CASIGYTEAFF. The CDR3 bases are TGTGCCAGCATAGGGTACACTGAAGCTTTCTTT.

In its sample, this clone was seen once. The chain uses TRBV5-1 and TRBJ2-1; D may be TRBD2 (6 bases). Germline values: CDR1 SGHRS, CDR2 YFSETQ. The CDR3 consists of 16 residues. Trimming removed 0 bases at V and 0 bases at J, with 10 bases between. In DNA form, the CDR3 reads TGCGCCAGCAGCTTGGGGGGACTTAGCTCCTACAATGAGCAGTTCTTC. It yields the protein CASSLGGLSSYNEQFF.

This clone was found once. The CDR3 region is CASSKFSNQPQHF. CDR3 in DNA: TGTGCCAGCAGCAAATTTTCGAATCAGCCCCAGCATTTT. V usage is TRBV21-1 and J usage is TRBJ1-5. TRBV21-1 is a pseudogene. CDR3 length: 13 residues.

This rearrangement joins TRBV27 to TRBJ2-1; 11 nucleotides agree with TRBD2. From germline, CDR1 is MNHEY and CDR2 SMNVEV (reference sequence). V shed 5 bases and J 9 bases; nucleotides not matched to a gene: 12. The CDR3 has 16 amino acids. Here the CDR3 reads CASSTPRTSGYGEQFF. The DNA of the CDR3 is TGTGCCAGCAGTACCCCTCGGACTAGCGGGTACGGTGAGCAGTTCTTC.

The sample holds one count of this clone. V gene TRBV19 combines with J gene TRBJ1-2, with unresolved D. V gave up 3 bases and J gave up 6 bases, with 11 bases separating them. Germline CDR1 is LNHDA and CDR2 is SQIVND (reference sequence). The CDR3 covers 13 residues. The CDR3 DNA reads as TGTGCCAGTAGTATGCTTGTGTCCAATGGCTACACCTTC. This codes for CASSMLVSNGYTF.

The DNA of the CDR3 is TGTGCCAGCAGCTTTAAAGAGGGCGAGCAGTACTTC. Its protein product is CASSFKEGEQYF. The chain carries TRBV5-6 and TRBJ2-7, with TRBD2 as a possible D gene (5 bases). The CDR3 contains 12 residues. Trimming cost V 2 bases and J 6 bases, with 9 bases left between them. The germline CDR1 and CDR2 sequences are SGHDT and YYEEEE.

The rearrangement links TRBV19 to TRBJ2-1; 9 bases fit TRBD2. CDR1 and CDR2 (germline): LNHDA, SQIVND (reference sequence). V trimming: 10 bases; J trimming: 3 bases; junction bases outside the gene matches: 10. The CDR3 has 15 residues. The CDR3 DNA is TGTGCCACATCTCCGTCAGCGGGAGGCTACAATGAGCAGTTCTTC. This codes for CATSPSAGGYNEQFF.

The chain employs TRBV7-9 and TRBJ1-1, with unresolved D. Trimming took off 4 bases at V and 0 bases at J, with 12 bases between the two ends. Germline V gene sequence: CDR1 SEHNR, CDR2 FQNEAQ (reference sequence). This CDR3 is 15 amino acids long. The CDR3 region is CASSSKAGLNTEAFF. CDR3 DNA sequence: TGTGCCAGCAGCTCAAAGGCGGGATTGAACACTGAAGCTTTCTTT.

The V and J genes are TRBV5-6 and TRBJ1-5, with D uncertain. The CDR3 length is 14 residues. The V gene lost 1 base and the J gene lost 4 bases, with 9 bases spanning the gap. Looked up from germline, CDR1 is SGHDT and CDR2 is YYEEEE. The CDR3 DNA is TGTGCCAGCAGCTTGTTGTCAGTGAATCAGCCCCAGCATTTT. This encodes CASSLLSVNQPQHF.